These 10 T cell receptor beta chains share one sample of origin, sequenced in a study of PD-1 blockade in classical Hodgkin lymphoma. Time point defined: cycle 4 day 1 (C4D1), after 6 weeks of nivolumab. Brentuximab vedotin exposure varied, and every patient relapsed after autologous stem cell transplantation. Thawed PBMCs supplied CD8+ T cells via magnetic negative selection. Method: immunoSEQ multiplex PCR; TCRdb's copy keeps in-frame clones and lacks some. The profile covers roughly 2,300 clones, with around 60% appearing a single time and about 42% taken by the ten largest. The specimen comprised CD8+ T cells from blood, sampled before the fourth cycle of nivolumab. Every receptor here comes from a human donor with classical Hodgkin lymphoma.

The gene calls are TRBV19 and TRBJ2-1, with D perhaps matching TRBD1 or TRBD2 (5 bases each). Germline loops: CDR1 LNHDA, CDR2 SQIVND (reference sequence). The CDR3 length is 13 residues. Trimming cost V 5 bases and J 8 bases, with 13 bases left between them. For the CDR3, the DNA is TGTGCCAGTAGTCCCGGGGCTGGTGATGAGCAGTTCTTC. Residues: CASSPGAGDEQFF. Together with reference TRBV19 and TRBJ2-1, the CDR3 gives the full variable domain: DGGITQSPKYLFRKEGQNVTLSCEQNLNHDAMYWYRQDPGQGLRLIYYSQIVNDFQKGDIAEGYSVSREKKESFPLTVTSAQKNPTAFYLCASSPGAGDEQFFGPGTRLTVL.

This clone was counted only a few times. CDR3 nucleotide sequence: TGTGCCAGCAGCCGAATAGCGGGGGGGCCGTTCTACGAGCAGTACGTC. Protein: CASSRIAGGPFYEQYV. The rearrangement links TRBV14 to TRBJ2-7; 11 nucleotides agree with TRBD2. The CDR3 is 16 amino acids. The germline gives CDR1 SGHDN, CDR2 FVKESK. V was clipped by 4 bases and J by 3 bases; unmatched bases: 8.

The V call is TRBV5-1, the J call TRBJ2-1; D is tentatively TRBD1 or TRBD2 (7 bases each). Trimming removed 3 bases from V and 7 bases from J, with 14 bases in between. CDR3 size: 14 residues. The germline CDR1 and CDR2 sequences are SGHRS and YFSETQ. The CDR3 region is CASSWLQGGNEQFF. The CDR3 bases are TGCGCCAGCAGCTGGCTCCAGGGGGGGAATGAGCAGTTCTTC.

Only a few counts were recorded for this clone. The germline gene is not matched at one end of the junction; a read error may be the cause. This chain joins TRBV5-3 and TRBJ1-5, with 7 nucleotides matching TRBD1. TRBV5-3 is classed as an ORF, of uncertain function. This CDR3 has 15 amino acids. The CDR3 DNA follows: TGTGCCAGCAGCTTGACAGGGATGGACAATCAGCCCCAGCATTTT. It is translated as CASSLTGMDNQPQHF.

The chain recombines TRBV6-8 with TRBJ1-1; D gene ambiguous. Germline-derived CDR1 and CDR2 are MNHGY and SAAAGT. V dropped 5 bases and J dropped 7 bases, with 8 bases sitting between them. The CDR3 spans 11 residues. CDR3: CASSIHSEAFF. The CDR3 nucleotides read TGTGCCAGCAGTATTCACAGTGAAGCTTTCTTT.

The genes are TRBV4-1 and TRBJ1-2; D is possibly TRBD1 (5 bases). Germline CDR1 is MGHRA and CDR2 is YSYEKL. The CDR3 is 16 residues long. Trimming took off 0 bases at V and 5 bases at J, with 16 bases between the two ends. CDR3 nucleotides: TGCGCCAGCAGCCAAGAAGAACAGGTACCGATTTATGGCTACACCTTC. It is translated as CASSQEEQVPIYGYTF.

This clone was observed a few times. The J gene is TRBJ2-7, the V gene TRBV18; 8 nucleotides agree with TRBD1. The CDR3 is 14 amino acids. CDR1 is KGHSH, CDR2 LQKENI, per germline. The V and J ends lost 6 bases and 0 bases, in that order; junction bases with no gene match: 4. DNA of the CDR3: TGTGCCAGCTCCCCCGGGACAGGCTCCTACGAGCAGTACGTC. Translation gives CASSPGTGSYEQYV.

The rearrangement joins TRBV27 to TRBJ2-1; D gene ambiguous. V dropped 3 bases and J dropped 9 bases, with 12 bases sitting between them. CDR3 length: 13 residues. Germline V gene data show CDR1 as MNHEY and CDR2 as SMNVEV (reference sequence). Here the CDR3 DNA reads TGTGCCAGCAGTTTTACAGTGGGTGGTGAGCAGTTCTTC. As protein: CASSFTVGGEQFF.

In its sample, this clone is large (0.1 to 1%). As DNA, the CDR3 is TGTGCCAGCAGTCCGACGTTAGGCTACGAGCAGTACGTC. This encodes CASSPTLGYEQYV. This chain uses TRBV27 with TRBJ2-7; D is undetermined. The germline V gene has CDR1 MNHEY and CDR2 SMNVEV (reference sequence). V lost 5 bases to trimming and J lost 3 bases, with 11 bases between them. The CDR3 has 13 amino acids.

The V and J genes are TRBV7-2 and TRBJ1-2; a possible D gene is TRBD1 (5 bases). V lost 4 bases to trimming and J lost 5 bases, with 8 bases between them. Per the germline V gene, CDR1 is SGHTA and CDR2 is FQGNSA. The CDR3 is 12 amino acids. DNA for the CDR3: TGTGCCAGCAGCTCTACAGGATATGGCTACACCTTC. It translates to CASSSTGYGYTF.